This entry lists 32 T cell receptor beta chains sequenced from one sample in a study of T cells after yellow fever vaccination. TCRdb analysed the 5' RACE reads with MiXCR anew, one entry per CDR3 protein. The sample shows hundreds of thousands of distinct CDR3 sequences, 8% to 10% of them seen only once. The material was PBMCs, obtained on the day of the first yellow fever vaccination. Source of these receptors: a man aged 18 to 30 who received the YFV17D yellow fever vaccine.

V is TRBV24-1 and J is TRBJ2-5; D gene uncertain. The CDR3 consists of 13 residues. The germline gives CDR1 KGHDR, CDR2 SFDVKD. Trimming pared 0 bases from V and 5 bases from J, leaving 6 bases between. The CDR3: CATSDLRSETQYF. The CDR3 DNA sequence: TGTGCCACCAGTGATTTGCGATCGGAGACCCAGTACTTC.

V usage is TRBV27 and J usage is TRBJ1-1; D call uncertain. Trimming removed 3 bases from V and 10 bases from J, with 9 bases in between. The CDR3 is made up of 11 amino acids. Germline V lookup: CDR1 MNHEY, CDR2 SMNVEV (reference sequence). CDR3 protein: CASSFYSGAFF. For the CDR3, the DNA is TGTGCCAGCAGTTTCTACAGCGGAGCTTTCTTT.

This clonotype appeared a few times. This CDR3 reads CSVEGLAGFGEQFF. CDR3 in DNA: TGCAGCGTTGAAGGACTAGCGGGGTTTGGGGAGCAGTTCTTC. The chain is built from TRBV29-1 and TRBJ2-1; 11 bases map to TRBD2. The CDR3 spans 14 residues. V shed 1 base and J 10 bases; nucleotides not matched to a gene: 6. Germline CDR1 is SQVTM and CDR2 is ANQGSEA.

In this sample, this clonotype turned up many times. The chain uses TRBV7-9 and TRBJ1-5; TRBD1 agrees at 11 bases. From germline, CDR1 is SEHNR and CDR2 FQNEAQ (reference sequence). This CDR3 is built from 15 residues. V dropped 4 bases and J dropped 5; count of bases not matched to a gene: 4. In nucleotides, the CDR3 is TGTGCCAGCAGCTGGGGGACAGGGGGAGATCAGCCCCAGCATTTT. Residues: CASSWGTGGDQPQHF. The complete variable domain, with remaining parts taken from reference TRBV7-9 and TRBJ1-5, reads DTGVSQNPRHKITKRGQNVTFRCDPISEHNRLYWYRQTLGQGPEFLTYFQNEAQLEKSRLLSDRFSAERPKGSFSTLEIQRTEQGDSAMYLCASSWGTGGDQPQHFGDGTRLSIL.

This rearrangement joins TRBV2 to TRBJ1-4; 7 bases line up with TRBD1. The germline V gene has CDR1 SNHLY and CDR2 FYNNEI. V shed 7 bases, J shed 2 bases, and the junction held 4 bases outside the gene matches. This CDR3 spans 14 amino acids. The CDR3 DNA sequence: TGTGCCAGCATCCCGACAGGGACTAATGAAAAACTGTTTTTT. Protein product: CASIPTGTNEKLFF.

This clonotype has just a few counts. The chain has TRBV4-1 and TRBJ2-3, with TRBD1 matching 7 bases. CDR3 length equals 17 residues. The germline V gene encodes CDR1 MGHRA and CDR2 YSYEKL. Losses at the gene ends were 7 bases for V and 2 bases for J; bases not matched to a gene: 15. This chain's CDR3 is CASTFRGNRGPTDTQYF. The CDR3 DNA sequence: TGCGCCAGCACCTTCAGGGGCAACAGGGGCCCCACAGATACGCAGTATTTT.

The V and J genes are TRBV18 and TRBJ2-7; a weak D match, TRBD2 (5 bases). Between the trimmed V and J ends, which lost 2 bases and 5 bases, there was a span of 10 bases. Germline V CDR1 and CDR2: KGHSH, LQKENI. This CDR3 comprises 13 residues. Here the CDR3 DNA reads TGTGCCAGCTCACCAAGGGAGAGGGACGAGCAGTACTTC. It is translated as CASSPRERDEQYF.

This clonotype was seen a handful of times. The chain employs TRBV10-3 and TRBJ2-1, with 7 bases matching TRBD2. The germline V gene encodes CDR1 ENHRY and CDR2 SYGVKD. CDR3 length: 15 residues. J gave up 7 bases and V 3 bases, and 9 bases lay outside the gene matches. The CDR3 reads CAISERAGRYNEQFF. The CDR3 nucleotides read TGTGCCATCAGTGAAAGAGCGGGGAGGTATAATGAGCAGTTCTTC.

V usage is TRBV5-5 and J usage is TRBJ2-7; D uncertain. The V gene lost 3 bases and the J gene lost 0 bases, with 7 bases spanning the gap. This CDR3 is 13 amino acids long. Germline loops: CDR1 SGHKS, CDR2 YYEKEE (reference sequence). CDR3 sequence (DNA): TGTGCCAGCAGCTGGTCCAACTCCTACGAGCAGTACTTC. As protein: CASSWSNSYEQYF.

Many counts were recorded for this clonotype. This chain links TRBV12-3 or TRBV12-4 with TRBJ2-2; D may correspond to TRBD1 or TRBD2 (5 bases each). The V and J ends lost 3 bases and 5 bases respectively, with 7 bases between them. The CDR3 contains 13 residues. The CDR3, as DNA: TGTGCCAGCAGTTTTGGGGGAACCGGGGAGCTGTTTTTT. This translates into CASSFGGTGELFF.

This clonotype was seen a few times. This chain uses TRBV5-6 with TRBJ1-2; D possibly corresponds to TRBD1 (6 bases). Germline CDR1 reads SGHDT; CDR2 reads YYEEEE. The CDR3 is 11 residues long. V lost 0 bases, J lost 10 bases, and 7 bases lay in between. The CDR3: CASSLEGVYTF. In DNA form, the CDR3 reads TGTGCCAGCAGCTTGGAGGGGGTCTACACCTTC.

This clonotype has a count of ten or more. The genes are TRBV4-2 and TRBJ2-5; D uncertain. The germline V and J ends were trimmed by 4 bases and 3 bases, with 12 bases remaining between them. This CDR3 has 14 amino acids. Looked up from germline, CDR1 is LGHNA and CDR2 is YNFKEQ. CDR3 sequence reads: CASSRNSLKETQYF. The CDR3 DNA reads as TGTGCCAGCAGCCGCAACAGCCTTAAAGAGACCCAGTACTTC.

The rearrangement links TRBV3-1 to TRBJ2-2, with D possibly being TRBD2 (5 bases). The ends were cut back, 2 bases at V and 3 bases at J, with 13 bases in the middle. The CDR3 has 16 residues. Germline assignment: CDR1 LGHDT and CDR2 YNNKEL (reference sequence). As DNA, the CDR3 is TGTGCCAGCAGCCAATGGGGAGAGACGCACACCGGGGAGCTGTTTTTT. Its translation: CASSQWGETHTGELFF.

This clonotype has a handful of counts. V is TRBV11-2 and J is TRBJ1-1; D remains ambiguous. CDR1 SGHAT and CDR2 FQNNGV come from the germline V gene. Trimming removed 1 base at V and 4 bases at J, with 10 bases between. The CDR3 sequence is 14 residues long. In DNA form, the CDR3 reads TGTGCCAGCAGCTTAGCCCTGATTGGCACTGAAGCTTTCTTT. It is translated as CASSLALIGTEAFF.

V usage is TRBV7-2 and J usage is TRBJ1-1; TRBD1 is a possible D gene (5 bases). The length of the CDR3 is 14 residues. V lost 5 bases, J lost 4 bases, and 14 bases lay in between. Germline V lookup: CDR1 SGHTA, CDR2 FQGNSA. The CDR3 sequence: CASSLNQGGTEAFF. In DNA form, the CDR3 reads TGTGCCAGCAGCCTCAACCAGGGTGGCACTGAAGCTTTCTTT.

This rearrangement joins TRBV5-4 to TRBJ1-2; no clear D. Deletions cut 3 bases from V and 3 bases from J, with 15 bases between. Germline V gives CDR1 SGHNT, CDR2 YYREEE (reference sequence). The CDR3 extends over 15 amino acids. The CDR3 loop is CASSSQTGSDYGYTF. Here the CDR3 DNA reads TGTGCCAGCAGCTCCCAAACGGGGAGTGACTATGGCTACACCTTC.

The table lists this clonotype with a few counts. The gene calls are TRBV9 and TRBJ1-4; D uncertain. The CDR3 consists of 15 residues. From germline, CDR1 is SGDLS and CDR2 YYNGEE. V gave up 0 bases and J gave up 2 bases, with 8 bases separating them. The CDR3 sequence: CASSVGAVTNEKLFF. In DNA form, the CDR3 reads TGTGCCAGCAGCGTAGGGGCAGTGACTAATGAAAAACTGTTTTTT.

The rearrangement uses TRBV4-1 and TRBJ2-7; D is undetermined. The CDR3 totals 12 residues. Trimming removed 2 bases from V and 7 bases from J, with 9 bases in between. The germline V gene encodes CDR1 MGHRA and CDR2 YSYEKL. CDR3 DNA: TGCGCCAGCAGCCAACCCGGGTGGGAGCAGTACTTC. This sequence encodes CASSQPGWEQYF.

This clonotype was seen more than once but under ten times. This chain links TRBV4-1 with TRBJ1-2, with D possibly matching TRBD1 (5 bases). CDR1 is MGHRA, CDR2 YSYEKL, per germline. V lost 2 bases and J 4 bases, leaving 14 bases between the germline ends. The CDR3 has 15 residues. DNA of the CDR3: TGCGCCAGCAGCCAAACGGGTGGTGGGGCCTATGGCTACACCTTC. Translating gives CASSQTGGGAYGYTF.

This rearrangement joins TRBV5-4 to TRBJ2-3; 7 positions match TRBD2. The CDR3 extends over 15 amino acids. CDR1 is SGHNT and CDR2 is YYREEE in the germline V gene (reference sequence). The V segment lost 2 bases and the J segment 4 bases; nucleotides outside the gene matches: 7. CDR3: CASSFNRRGADTQYF. The CDR3 nucleotides read TGTGCCAGCAGCTTTAATAGACGGGGGGCAGATACGCAGTATTTT.

This clonotype was counted between two and nine times. The chain combines TRBV4-3 with TRBJ1-2; 7 nucleotides agree with TRBD1. Germline values: CDR1 LGHNA, CDR2 YSLEER. The length of the CDR3 is 16 residues. The V segment lost 3 bases and the J segment 0 bases; nucleotides outside the gene matches: 7. The CDR3 DNA reads TGCGCCAGCAGCCAGACGACAGGGACCTCTAACTATGGCTACACCTTC. This encodes CASSQTTGTSNYGYTF.

The chain uses TRBV6-1 and TRBJ2-7, with TRBD1 matching over 7 bases. The V gene end was trimmed by 6 bases and the J gene end by 4 bases; junction bases not matched to a gene: 18. The germline CDR1 and CDR2 sequences are MNHNS and SASEGT. The CDR3 has 17 amino acids. The CDR3 nucleotides read TGTGCCAGCAGGCAAGCGAGTCCCACCTCGGACAGGTACGAGCAGTACGTC. Translating gives CASRQASPTSDRYEQYV.

In its sample, this clonotype was seen a few times. The chain links TRBV5-1 to TRBJ2-2; 7 bases match TRBD1. This CDR3 is built from 15 residues. Trimming cost V 5 bases and J 0 bases; bases outside gene matches: 4. Germline values: CDR1 SGHRS, CDR2 YFSETQ. Written as DNA, the CDR3 is TGCGCCAGCAGAACGGGACAGCCGAACACCGGGGAGCTGTTTTTT. The encoded protein is CASRTGQPNTGELFF. The full variable domain, its missing parts supplied by reference TRBV5-1 and TRBJ2-2, is KAGVTQTPRYLIKTRGQQVTLSCSPISGHRSVSWYQQTPGQGLQFLFEYFSETQRNKGNFPGRFSGRQFSNSRSEMNVSTLELGDSALYLCASRTGQPNTGELFFGEGSRLTVL.

The table lists this clonotype with a few counts. V gene TRBV28 combines with J gene TRBJ2-5; the D is unclear. Germline CDR1 and CDR2: MDHEN and SYDVKM. V was cut by 4 bases and J by 2 bases, with 14 bases left in between. The CDR3 length is 15 residues. The CDR3 sequence: CASSYTGPQQETQYF. DNA for the CDR3: TGTGCCAGCAGTTATACCGGGCCCCAGCAAGAGACCCAGTACTTC.

In this sample, this clonotype turned up many times. The chain joins TRBV12-3 or TRBV12-4 to TRBJ2-5, with a possible D match to TRBD2 (5 bases). V was cut by 1 base and J by 5 bases, with 8 bases left in between. This CDR3 has 13 amino acids. CDR3 sequence reads: CASSLERGETQYF. The CDR3 DNA sequence: TGTGCCAGCAGTTTAGAACGAGGGGAGACCCAGTACTTC.

The chain recombines TRBV6-1 with TRBJ1-2; weak D call: TRBD1 (5 bases). The CDR3 sequence is 12 residues long. CDR1 and CDR2 (germline): MNHNS, SASEGT. V shed 3 bases and J shed 7 bases, with 9 bases lying between them. The CDR3 region is CASSERGSGYTF. The CDR3 DNA is TGTGCCAGCAGTGAGAGGGGATCTGGCTACACCTTC.

Many counts were recorded for this clonotype. The rearrangement links TRBV29-1 to TRBJ1-2, with TRBD1 identical over 9 bases. From germline, CDR1 is SQVTM and CDR2 ANQGSEA. The CDR3 length is 13 residues. V was pared by 6 bases and J by 0 bases, with 2 bases of the junction left unmatched. The CDR3 DNA follows: TGCAGCGTAACAGGGGGCTCTAACTATGGCTACACCTTC. It is translated as CSVTGGSNYGYTF. The full variable domain, its missing parts supplied by reference TRBV29-1 and TRBJ1-2, is SAVISQKPSRDICQRGTSLTIQCQVDSQVTMMFWYRQQPGQSLTLIATANQGSEATYESGFVIDKFPISRPNLTFSTLTVSNMSPEDSSIYLCSVTGGSNYGYTFGSGTRLTVV.

For this clonotype: This clone may be a read error of a much larger clone one base away. V and J are TRBV12-3 or TRBV12-4 and TRBJ2-1; perhaps TRBD1 as D (6 bases). V lost 6 bases and J lost 3, with 15 bases in between. The CDR3 has 15 residues. CDR3 coding DNA: TGTGCCAGCAGGAAACAGGGAGCTAGCTACAATGAGCAGTTCTTC. Translated: CASRKQGASYNEQFF.

This clonotype was recorded a few times. V is TRBV6-2 or TRBV6-3 and J is TRBJ1-2, with a tentative D call TRBD1 (5 bases). Germline V gene sequence: CDR1 MNHEY, CDR2 SVGEGT. CDR3 length equals 13 residues. Trimming pared 10 bases from V and 4 bases from J, leaving 16 bases between. CDR3 protein: CATTRGGVYGYTF. For the CDR3, the DNA is TGTGCCACCACCCGGGGCGGAGTCTATGGCTACACCTTC.

The J gene is TRBJ2-3, the V gene TRBV7-9; 7 bases agree with TRBD2. The ends lost 4 bases at V and 2 bases at J; junction bases unmatched: 6. This CDR3 has 15 amino acids. From germline, CDR1 is SEHNR and CDR2 FQNEAQ (reference sequence). The DNA for the CDR3 is TGTGCCAGCAGCTCCGCAGCGGGGACCACAGATACGCAGTATTTT. Its translation is CASSSAAGTTDTQYF.

This clonotype was observed a few times. This CDR3 is CASSPAGLETQYF. The CDR3 DNA reads as TGCGCCAGCAGCCCCGCGGGCCTGGAGACCCAGTACTTC. The chain couples TRBV4-1 to TRBJ2-5; TRBD2 is a possible D gene (5 bases). The CDR3 runs to 13 residues. From germline, CDR1 is MGHRA and CDR2 YSYEKL. The V end lost 4 bases, the J end lost 5 bases, and 11 bases lay between the germline ends.

This clonotype was detected many times. The chain couples TRBV29-1 to TRBJ2-7; D remains unclear. The length of the CDR3 is 12 residues. Trimming took off 7 bases at V and 3 bases at J, with 13 bases between the two ends. Germline-derived CDR1 and CDR2 are SQVTM and ANQGSEA. The CDR3 region has the DNA TGCAGCGCCATATCTACTTACTACGAGCAGTACTTC. This encodes CSAISTYYEQYF.